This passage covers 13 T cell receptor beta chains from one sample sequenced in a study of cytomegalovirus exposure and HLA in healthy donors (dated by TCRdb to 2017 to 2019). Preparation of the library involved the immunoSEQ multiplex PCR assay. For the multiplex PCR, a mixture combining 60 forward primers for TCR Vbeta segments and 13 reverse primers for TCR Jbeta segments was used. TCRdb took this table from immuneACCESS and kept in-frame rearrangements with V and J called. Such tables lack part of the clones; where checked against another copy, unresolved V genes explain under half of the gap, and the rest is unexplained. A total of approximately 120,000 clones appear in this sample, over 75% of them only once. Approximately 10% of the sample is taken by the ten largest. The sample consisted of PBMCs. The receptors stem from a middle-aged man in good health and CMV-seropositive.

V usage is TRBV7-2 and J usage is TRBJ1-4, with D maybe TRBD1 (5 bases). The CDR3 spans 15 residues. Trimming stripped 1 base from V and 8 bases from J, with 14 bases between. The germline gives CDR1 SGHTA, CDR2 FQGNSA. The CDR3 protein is CASSLGGRVREKLFF. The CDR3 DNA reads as TGTGCCAGCAGCTTAGGCGGCAGGGTACGAGAAAAACTGTTTTTT.

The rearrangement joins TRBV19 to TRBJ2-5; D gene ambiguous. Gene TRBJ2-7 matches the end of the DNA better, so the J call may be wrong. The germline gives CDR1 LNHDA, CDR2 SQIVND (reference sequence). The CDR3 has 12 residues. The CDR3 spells CASSIRGLEQYF. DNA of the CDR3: TGTGCCAGTAGTATAAGAGGCCTCGAGCAGTACTTC.

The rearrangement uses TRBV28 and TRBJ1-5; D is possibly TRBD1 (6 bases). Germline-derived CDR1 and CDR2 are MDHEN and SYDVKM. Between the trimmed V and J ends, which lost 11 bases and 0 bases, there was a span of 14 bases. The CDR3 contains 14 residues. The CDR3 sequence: CALGGQYSNQPQHF. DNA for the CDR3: TGTGCCCTCGGGGGGCAGTATAGCAATCAGCCCCAGCATTTT.

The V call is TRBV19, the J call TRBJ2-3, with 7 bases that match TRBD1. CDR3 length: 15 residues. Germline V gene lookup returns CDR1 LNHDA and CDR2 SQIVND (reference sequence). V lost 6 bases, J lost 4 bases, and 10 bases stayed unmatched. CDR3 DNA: TGTGCCAGTAGCGAACCGGGACAGATTTCAGATACGCAGTATTTT. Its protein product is CASSEPGQISDTQYF.

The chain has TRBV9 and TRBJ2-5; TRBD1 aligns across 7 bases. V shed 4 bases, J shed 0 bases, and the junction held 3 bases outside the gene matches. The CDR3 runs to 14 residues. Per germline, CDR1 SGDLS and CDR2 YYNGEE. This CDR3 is CASSPQGYQETQYF. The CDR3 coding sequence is TGTGCCAGCAGCCCACAGGGGTACCAAGAGACCCAGTACTTC.

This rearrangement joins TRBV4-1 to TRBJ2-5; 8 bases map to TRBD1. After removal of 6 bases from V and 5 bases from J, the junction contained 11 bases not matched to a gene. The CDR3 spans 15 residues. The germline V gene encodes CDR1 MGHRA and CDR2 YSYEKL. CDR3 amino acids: CASRQTGVVVETQYF. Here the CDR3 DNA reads TGCGCCAGCAGACAGACAGGGGTTGTTGTCGAGACCCAGTACTTC.

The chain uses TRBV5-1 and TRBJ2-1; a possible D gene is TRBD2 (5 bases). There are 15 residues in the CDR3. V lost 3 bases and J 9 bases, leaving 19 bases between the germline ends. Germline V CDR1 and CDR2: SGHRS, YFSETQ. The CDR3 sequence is CASSWPAPEAAEQFF. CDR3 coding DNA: TGCGCCAGCAGCTGGCCCGCCCCGGAGGCCGCTGAGCAGTTCTTC.

CDR3 residues: CASSQNSPITGQGVTDTQYF. CDR3 nucleotide sequence: TGCGCCAGCAGCCAAAATAGCCCCATTACGGGACAGGGGGTCACAGATACGCAGTATTTT. The V gene is TRBV4-3, the J gene TRBJ2-3, with 11 positions matching TRBD1. The germline V gene encodes CDR1 LGHNA and CDR2 YSLEER. The CDR3 is 20 amino acids. V trimming: 2 bases; J trimming: 2 bases; junction bases outside the gene matches: 15.

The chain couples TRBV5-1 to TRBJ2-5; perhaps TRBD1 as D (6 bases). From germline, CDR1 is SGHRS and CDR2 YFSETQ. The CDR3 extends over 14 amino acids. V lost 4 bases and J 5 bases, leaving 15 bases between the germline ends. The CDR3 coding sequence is TGCGCCAGCAGCCAAGACAGGCCGGGGGAGACCCAGTACTTC. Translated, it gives CASSQDRPGETQYF.

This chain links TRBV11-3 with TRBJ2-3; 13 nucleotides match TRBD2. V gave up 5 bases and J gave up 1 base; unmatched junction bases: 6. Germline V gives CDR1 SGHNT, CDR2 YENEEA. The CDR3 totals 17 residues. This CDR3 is CASSPGTSGTRTDTQYF. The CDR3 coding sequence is TGTGCCAGCAGCCCCGGGACTAGCGGGACCCGCACAGATACGCAGTATTTT.

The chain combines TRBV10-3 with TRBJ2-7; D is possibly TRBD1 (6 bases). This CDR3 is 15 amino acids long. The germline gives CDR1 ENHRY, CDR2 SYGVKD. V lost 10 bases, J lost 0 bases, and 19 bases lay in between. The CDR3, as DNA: TGTGCCACTGAGGTGGACAGTGGGAGCTCCTACGAGCAGTACTTC. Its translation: CATEVDSGSSYEQYF.

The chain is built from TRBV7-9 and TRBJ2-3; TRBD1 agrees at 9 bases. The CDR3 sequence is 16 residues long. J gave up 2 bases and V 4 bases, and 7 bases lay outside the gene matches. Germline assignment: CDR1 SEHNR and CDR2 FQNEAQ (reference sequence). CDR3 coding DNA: TGTGCCAGCAGCTCCCCGGACAGGGGCCACACAGATACGCAGTATTTT. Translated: CASSSPDRGHTDTQYF. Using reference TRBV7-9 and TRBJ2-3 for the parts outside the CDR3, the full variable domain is DTGVSQNPRHKITKRGQNVTFRCDPISEHNRLYWYRQTLGQGPEFLTYFQNEAQLEKSRLLSDRFSAERPKGSFSTLEIQRTEQGDSAMYLCASSSPDRGHTDTQYFGPGTRLTVL.

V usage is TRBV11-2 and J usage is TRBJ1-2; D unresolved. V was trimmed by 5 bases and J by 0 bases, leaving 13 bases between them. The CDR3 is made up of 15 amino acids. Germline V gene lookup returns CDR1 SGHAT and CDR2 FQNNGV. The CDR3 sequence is CASSPSGRTNYGYTF. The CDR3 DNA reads TGTGCCAGCAGCCCTTCCGGCAGGACTAACTATGGCTACACCTTC.